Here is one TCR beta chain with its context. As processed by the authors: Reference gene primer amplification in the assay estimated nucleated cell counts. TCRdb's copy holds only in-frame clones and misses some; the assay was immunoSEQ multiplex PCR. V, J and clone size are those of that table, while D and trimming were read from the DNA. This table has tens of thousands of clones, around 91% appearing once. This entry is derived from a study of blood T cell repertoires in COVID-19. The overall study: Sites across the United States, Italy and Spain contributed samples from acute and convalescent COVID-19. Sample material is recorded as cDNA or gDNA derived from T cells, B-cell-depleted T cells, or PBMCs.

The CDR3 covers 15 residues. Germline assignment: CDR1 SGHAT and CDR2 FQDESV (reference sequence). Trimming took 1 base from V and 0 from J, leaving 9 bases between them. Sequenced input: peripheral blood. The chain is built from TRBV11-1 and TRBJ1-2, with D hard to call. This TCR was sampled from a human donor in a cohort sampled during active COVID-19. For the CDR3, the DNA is TGTGCCAGCAGCTTAGAGGCAGGAACTAACTATGGCTACACCTTC. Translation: CASSLEAGTNYGYTF.